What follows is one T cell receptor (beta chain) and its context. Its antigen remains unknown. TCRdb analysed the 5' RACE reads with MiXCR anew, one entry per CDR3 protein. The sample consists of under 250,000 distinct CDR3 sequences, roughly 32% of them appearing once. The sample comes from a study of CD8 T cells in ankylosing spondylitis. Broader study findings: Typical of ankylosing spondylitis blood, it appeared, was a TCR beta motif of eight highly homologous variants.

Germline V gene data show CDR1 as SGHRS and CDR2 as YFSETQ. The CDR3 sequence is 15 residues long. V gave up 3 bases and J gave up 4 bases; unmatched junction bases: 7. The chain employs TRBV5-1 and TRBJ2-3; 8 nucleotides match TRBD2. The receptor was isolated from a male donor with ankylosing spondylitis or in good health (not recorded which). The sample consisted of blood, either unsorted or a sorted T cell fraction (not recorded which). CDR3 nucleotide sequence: TGCGCCAGCAGCTCGACTAGCGCCGGTTCAGATACGCAGTATTTT. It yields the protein CASSSTSAGSDTQYF.